These 21 T cell receptor beta chains came from one sample sequenced in a study of cytomegalovirus exposure and HLA in healthy donors. The study ran its PCR with 60 Vbeta and 13 Jbeta primers. Profiling relied on immunoSEQ multiplex PCR, and the TCRdb table lists in-frame clones only, not all of them. The data contain approximately 170,000 clones, around 73% of them singletons. Sequenced input: PBMCs. The receptors come from a woman aged 18-29 years in good health and CMV-seropositive.

This clone has only a few counts. At one end, the junction sequence differs from germline, possibly due to a read error. The V gene is TRBV10-3, the J gene TRBJ2-7, with D tentatively TRBD2 (6 bases). Germline V CDR1 and CDR2: ENHRY, SYGVKD. The CDR3 contains 14 residues. This CDR3 reads CASSYSGDPYEQYF. The CDR3 nucleotides are TGTGCCAGCAGTTACTCGGGGGACCCCTACGAGCAGTACTTC.

The chain uses TRBV30 and TRBJ1-4, with D hard to call. Germline loops: CDR1 GTSNPN, CDR2 SVGIG (reference sequence). Trimming cost V 0 bases and J 8 bases, with 7 bases left between them. The CDR3 covers 12 residues. The CDR3 region has the DNA TGTGCCTGGAGTGTCGTGCGGGAAAAACTGTTTTTT. Encoded protein: CAWSVVREKLFF.

The chain combines TRBV19 with TRBJ1-2; 8 bases are a match to TRBD1. Germline CDR1 LNHDA, CDR2 SQIVND (reference sequence). The CDR3 is 16 residues long. J was trimmed by 0 bases and V by 6 bases; bases with no gene match: 9. DNA for the CDR3: TGTGCCAGTAGGACGACAGGGGAGGGTACTAACTATGGCTACACCTTC. Encoded protein: CASRTTGEGTNYGYTF.

This clone occurred a few times. The chain links TRBV6-1 to TRBJ2-7; a weak D match, TRBD1 (5 bases). CDR3 length: 14 amino acids. CDR1 is MNHNS and CDR2 is SASEGT in the germline V gene. The V and J ends lost 4 bases and 4 bases respectively, with 14 bases between them. The DNA of the CDR3 is TGTGCCAGCAGTGTTCAGGGCCCCGAGTACGAGCAGTACTTC. Amino acids: CASSVQGPEYEQYF.

The CDR3 sequence: CASRGTSGGSSYEQYF. In DNA form, the CDR3 reads TGTGCCAGCAGAGGGACTAGCGGGGGGAGCTCCTACGAGCAGTACTTC. The rearrangement joins TRBV6-6 to TRBJ2-7; TRBD2 aligns across 15 bases. The CDR3 runs 16 residues. V was clipped by 6 bases and J by 0 bases; unmatched bases: 3. Germline V gene sequence: CDR1 MNHNY, CDR2 SVGAGI (reference sequence).

The V call is TRBV28, the J call TRBJ1-5, with 9 bases aligning to TRBD1. The CDR3 runs 17 residues. After removal of 6 bases from V and 0 bases from J, the junction contained 9 bases not matched to a gene. From germline, CDR1 is MDHEN and CDR2 SYDVKM. The CDR3 spells CASRRDRVVYSNQPQHF. The CDR3 DNA reads as TGTGCCAGCAGGCGGGACAGGGTTGTGTATAGCAATCAGCCCCAGCATTTT.

This clone came up a few times. This chain joins TRBV27 and TRBJ2-7; TRBD2 matches 7 bases. The CDR3 runs to 16 residues. V lost 4 bases and J lost 5; bases outside the gene matches: 14. Germline V lookup: CDR1 MNHEY, CDR2 SMNVEV (reference sequence). DNA of the CDR3: TGTGCCAGCAGTTACTCGATTGGCGGGGGAGTCCACGAGCAGTACTTC. This encodes CASSYSIGGGVHEQYF.

The V gene is TRBV4-2, the J gene TRBJ2-3; TRBD2 matches 9 bases. The germline V gene has CDR1 LGHNA and CDR2 YNFKEQ. J gave up 5 bases and V 4 bases, and 13 bases lay outside the gene matches. The CDR3 runs to 17 residues. The CDR3 loop reads CASSPSWTSDFGDTQYF. The CDR3 nucleotides read TGTGCCAGCAGCCCTTCGTGGACTAGCGACTTCGGAGATACGCAGTATTTT.

This sequence joins TRBV11-2 and TRBJ2-5, with TRBD2 matching 9 bases. The J call may be incorrect, as the DNA end agrees better with TRBJ2-7. The germline gives CDR1 SGHAT, CDR2 FQNNGV. CDR3 length: 15 amino acids. In DNA form, the CDR3 reads TGTGCCAGCAGCCCTTTAGCGGGGGCCAGCTACGAGCAGTACTTC. It encodes CASSPLAGASYEQYF.

The chain combines TRBV5-5 with TRBJ2-1, with TRBD2 identical over 7 bases. This CDR3 is 14 amino acids long. Losses at the gene ends were 0 bases for V and 7 bases for J; bases not matched to a gene: 4. Per the germline V gene, CDR1 is SGHKS and CDR2 is YYEKEE (reference sequence). The DNA for the CDR3 is TGTGCCAGCAGCTTGGAAGCGGGGTTTAATGAGCAGTTCTTC. Protein sequence: CASSLEAGFNEQFF.

This chain links TRBV5-8 with TRBJ1-1, with no clear D. Trimming took off 4 bases at V and 10 bases at J, with 14 bases between the two ends. The CDR3 extends over 12 amino acids. The germline V gene has CDR1 SGHTS and CDR2 YDEGEE. CDR3 sequence: CASSQRRLGAFF. DNA of the CDR3: TGTGCCAGCAGCCAGAGGCGACTTGGAGCTTTCTTT.

The J gene is TRBJ2-5, the V gene TRBV10-3; D ambiguous. The J call may be wrong; the DNA end is better matched by TRBJ2-7. The CDR3 is 12 amino acids. Germline V CDR1 and CDR2: ENHRY, SYGVKD. As DNA, the CDR3 is TGTGCCATCAGTGAATTCCTCTACGAGCAGTACTTC. Amino acid sequence: CAISEFLYEQYF.

The gene calls are TRBV7-6 and TRBJ1-3, with no clear D. CDR3 length: 15 residues. Trimming pared 0 bases from V and 0 bases from J, leaving 6 bases between. The germline V gene encodes CDR1 SGHVS and CDR2 FNYEAQ. CDR3 sequence: CASSLAPGSGNTIYF. DNA of the CDR3: TGTGCCAGCAGCTTAGCCCCCGGCTCTGGAAACACCATATATTTT. Together with reference TRBV7-6 and TRBJ1-3, the CDR3 gives the full variable domain: GAGVSQSPRYKVTKRGQDVALRCDPISGHVSLYWYRQALGQGPEFLTYFNYEAQQDKSGLPNDRFSAERPEGSISTLTIQRTEQRDSAMYRCASSLAPGSGNTIYFGEGSWLTVV.

The table lists this clone with a few counts. The chain joins TRBV4-1 to TRBJ1-1; a possible D gene is TRBD1 (5 bases). V was shortened by 3 bases and J by 8 bases, with 22 bases between the two germline ends. The CDR3 loop spans 16 amino acids. Germline V gene lookup returns CDR1 MGHRA and CDR2 YSYEKL. The CDR3 coding sequence is TGCGCCAGCAGCCATTCTAAGGATGGGAGGGGCAGGGAAGCTTTCTTT. This sequence encodes CASSHSKDGRGREAFF.

The table lists this clone with a few counts. The chain uses TRBV7-2 and TRBJ2-7, with D hard to call. CDR1 is SGHTA and CDR2 is FQGNSA in the germline V gene. Trimming took 5 bases from V and 0 from J, leaving 11 bases between them. This CDR3 is 14 amino acids long. Here the CDR3 reads CASSQLKSSYEQYF. CDR3 in DNA: TGTGCCAGCAGCCAACTGAAGAGCTCCTACGAGCAGTACTTC. Drawing the rest from reference TRBV7-2 and TRBJ2-7, the complete variable domain is GAGVSQSPSNKVTEKGKDVELRCDPISGHTALYWYRQSLGQGLEFLIYFQGNSAPDKSGLPSDRFSAERTGGSVSTLTIQRTQQEDSAVYLCASSQLKSSYEQYFGPGTRLTVT.

The chain carries TRBV7-9 and TRBJ1-5; D uncertain. Trimming took off 2 bases at V and 4 bases at J, with 6 bases between the two ends. Germline-derived CDR1 and CDR2 are SEHNR and FQNEAQ (reference sequence). The CDR3 loop spans 13 amino acids. Here the CDR3 reads CASSLSRNQPQHF. CDR3 coding DNA: TGTGCCAGCAGCTTATCTAGGAATCAGCCCCAGCATTTT.

This chain links TRBV6-5 with TRBJ2-5; the match to TRBD1 covers 8 bases. The closer fit of TRBJ2-7 to the DNA end suggests the J call may be wrong. Germline V lookup: CDR1 MNHEY, CDR2 SVGAGI. This CDR3 has 13 residues. The CDR3 nucleotides are TGTGCCAGCAGCAGGGGGCCCATAGCCGAGCAGTACTTC. Protein: CASSRGPIAEQYF.

This clone was observed once. This chain connects TRBV2 to TRBJ2-7; possible D gene TRBD1, 6 bases. Trimming took off 3 bases at V and 3 bases at J, with 9 bases between the two ends. The length of the CDR3 is 13 residues. Germline loops: CDR1 SNHLY, CDR2 FYNNEI. Here the CDR3 DNA reads TGTGCCAGCAGTGAGGACAGTATCTACGAGCAGTACTTC. Translating gives CASSEDSIYEQYF.

This clone has more than one count but fewer than ten. The CDR3 loop reads CASSLPTNTGELFF. Here the CDR3 DNA reads TGTGCCAGCAGCTTGCCCACGAACACCGGGGAGCTGTTTTTT. The chain carries TRBV5-4 and TRBJ2-2; D is unclear. This CDR3 has 14 amino acids. Germline loops: CDR1 SGHNT, CDR2 YYREEE (reference sequence). V lost 1 base to trimming and J lost 0 bases, with 4 bases between them.

The genes are TRBV9 and TRBJ2-1; TRBD2 is a possible D gene (7 bases). Germline V gene lookup returns CDR1 SGDLS and CDR2 YYNGEE. The length of the CDR3 is 18 residues. V dropped 3 bases and J dropped 9 bases, with 28 bases sitting between them. The CDR3: CASSEGGEGGASFVEQFF. The CDR3 DNA reads TGTGCCAGCAGCGAGGGGGGTGAAGGGGGGGCATCTTTTGTTGAGCAGTTCTTC.

The chain links TRBV10-3 to TRBJ1-3; 8 nucleotides line up with TRBD1. V was pared by 6 bases and J by 0 bases, with 1 base of the junction left unmatched. This CDR3 has 14 amino acids. In germline, CDR1 is ENHRY, CDR2 SYGVKD. This CDR3 is CAISDRGSGNTIYF. The CDR3 region has the DNA TGTGCCATCAGCGACAGGGGCTCTGGAAACACCATATATTTT.